Below are 21 T cell receptor beta chains sequenced from a single sample in a study of OX40 agonist ivuxolimab in advanced cancers. Sequencing was performed with immunoSEQ multiplex PCR; in TCRdb, only in-frame clones are kept and a portion is missing. The sample contains about 77,000 clones, about 85% of which appear only once. Sequencing was performed on CD4+ or CD8+ T cells sorted from blood, taken in a trial of the OX40 agonist ivuxolimab. These TCRs come from an adult with an advanced solid tumor such as melanoma, head and neck, liver or kidney cancer.

This clone was observed a handful of times. The V and J genes are TRBV5-1 and TRBJ1-2; possible D gene TRBD1, 5 bases. Trimming removed 0 bases from V and 7 bases from J, with 13 bases in between. Germline loops: CDR1 SGHRS, CDR2 YFSETQ. The CDR3 has 14 amino acids. CDR3 sequence (DNA): TGCGCCAGCAGCTTGGTGGGCAGGGAGGGTGGCTACACCTTC. It encodes CASSLVGREGGYTF.

This chain uses TRBV4-3 with TRBJ2-1; 10 bases line up with TRBD2. V trimming: 0 bases; J trimming: 5 bases; junction bases outside the gene matches: 10. Germline values: CDR1 LGHNA, CDR2 YSLEER. The CDR3 extends over 18 amino acids. DNA for the CDR3: TGCGCCAGCAGCCAAGATAGGCTAGCGGGGGCTATAAACAATGAGCAGTTCTTC. This sequence encodes CASSQDRLAGAINNEQFF.

The genes are TRBV5-1 and TRBJ2-1, with 10 bases identical to TRBD1. Trimming took 3 bases from V and 10 from J; bases not matched to a gene: 7. The CDR3 sequence is 14 residues long. Germline CDR1 is SGHRS and CDR2 is YFSETQ. The CDR3 here is CASSWGDRGREQFF. The CDR3 DNA reads TGCGCCAGCAGCTGGGGGGACAGGGGCCGAGAGCAGTTCTTC. Filled out from reference TRBV5-1 and TRBJ2-1, the complete variable domain reads KAGVTQTPRYLIKTRGQQVTLSCSPISGHRSVSWYQQTPGQGLQFLFEYFSETQRNKGNFPGRFSGRQFSNSRSEMNVSTLELGDSALYLCASSWGDRGREQFFGPGTRLTVL.

The chain is built from TRBV5-1 and TRBJ1-6; tentative D call: TRBD1 (5 bases). Trimming cost V 1 base and J 4 bases, with 12 bases left between them. Germline V gene lookup returns CDR1 SGHRS and CDR2 YFSETQ. The CDR3 runs to 16 residues. The CDR3 loop is CASSLTFRDYNSPLHF. The CDR3 DNA reads TGCGCCAGCAGCTTGACCTTCAGGGATTATAATTCACCCCTCCACTTT.

The CDR3 DNA follows: TGTGCCAGCTCTCTCGACAGGTACGAGCAGTACTTC. Protein product: CASSLDRYEQYF. V gene TRBV18 combines with J gene TRBJ2-7, with D maybe TRBD1 (6 bases). This CDR3 spans 12 amino acids. The germline V gene encodes CDR1 KGHSH and CDR2 LQKENI. Trimming stripped 6 bases from V and 4 bases from J, with 10 bases between.

This clone was counted only a few times. The sample has other DNA sequences that encode this CDR3 too. The chain has TRBV6-6 and TRBJ1-1; TRBD1 matches at 8 bases. The germline CDR1 and CDR2 sequences are MNHNY and SVGAGI (reference sequence). The length of the CDR3 is 13 residues. V was clipped by 9 bases and J by 1 base; unmatched bases: 4. CDR3 in DNA: TGTGCCAGTATCGACAGGGGGAACACTGAAGCTTTCTTT. Translated: CASIDRGNTEAFF.

The rearrangement links TRBV5-1 to TRBJ1-4, with a tentative D call TRBD1 (5 bases). Germline CDR1 and CDR2: SGHRS and YFSETQ. The CDR3 runs to 16 residues. Trimming stripped 5 bases from V and 0 bases from J, with 14 bases between. CDR3 DNA sequence: TGCGCCAGCAGACCTACAAGGGGATCAACTAATGAAAAACTGTTTTTT. It translates to CASRPTRGSTNEKLFF. Full variable domain (rest looked up from reference TRBV5-1 and TRBJ1-4): KAGVTQTPRYLIKTRGQQVTLSCSPISGHRSVSWYQQTPGQGLQFLFEYFSETQRNKGNFPGRFSGRQFSNSRSEMNVSTLELGDSALYLCASRPTRGSTNEKLFFGSGTQLSVL.

V and J are TRBV15 and TRBJ1-5; D call uncertain. This CDR3 region has 15 residues. The germline V gene encodes CDR1 LNHNV and CDR2 YYDKDF (reference sequence). The V and J ends lost 3 bases and 2 bases respectively, with 11 bases between them. This CDR3 reads CATSSQVGGNQPQHF. The CDR3 region has the DNA TGTGCCACCAGCAGCCAGGTCGGGGGCAATCAGCCCCAGCATTTT.

The chain couples TRBV28 to TRBJ2-3, with D unclear. This CDR3 comprises 11 residues. The germline gives CDR1 MDHEN, CDR2 SYDVKM. V was trimmed by 7 bases and J by 6 bases, leaving 8 bases between them. CDR3 amino acids: CASTERDTQYF. CDR3 bases: TGTGCCAGCACCGAGAGGGATACGCAGTATTTT. Supplemented by reference TRBV28 and TRBJ2-3, the full variable domain reads DVKVTQSSRYLVKRTGEKVFLECVQDMDHENMFWYRQDPGLGLRLIYFSYDVKMKEKGDIPEGYSVSREKKERFSLILESASTNQTSMYLCASTERDTQYFGPGTRLTVL.

The V and J genes are TRBV19 and TRBJ1-1; 7 positions match TRBD1. The CDR3 contains 16 residues. The trim removed 2 bases at V and 0 bases at J, leaving 6 bases unmatched. Germline V gives CDR1 LNHDA, CDR2 SQIVND (reference sequence). The CDR3 DNA reads as TGTGCCAGTAGTATAAAAGCTGACAGGGTGAACACTGAAGCTTTCTTT. Its translation is CASSIKADRVNTEAFF. Full variable domain (outside the CDR3, taken from reference TRBV19 and TRBJ1-1): DGGITQSPKYLFRKEGQNVTLSCEQNLNHDAMYWYRQDPGQGLRLIYYSQIVNDFQKGDIAEGYSVSREKKESFPLTVTSAQKNPTAFYLCASSIKADRVNTEAFFGQGTRLTVV.

The chain has TRBV27 and TRBJ2-5, with D tentatively TRBD2 (5 bases). The CDR3 length is 12 residues. The V gene's germline CDR1 is MNHEY and CDR2 SMNVEV (reference sequence). V was shortened by 2 bases and J by 11 bases, with 12 bases between the two germline ends. The CDR3 DNA follows: TGTGCCAGCAGTTTACGGGGAGCGGAGCAGTACTTC. Translated, it gives CASSLRGAEQYF.

This clone came up once. The chain couples TRBV6-5 to TRBJ1-5; tentatively, D is TRBD1 (5 bases). The germline V gene encodes CDR1 MNHEY and CDR2 SVGAGI. The CDR3 covers 16 residues. V was clipped by 0 bases and J by 1 base, with 10 bases between them. CDR3 nucleotides: TGTGCCAGCAGTTACTCGGGGACTGGAAGCAATCAGCCCCAGCATTTT. Translated, it gives CASSYSGTGSNQPQHF.

The CDR3 DNA follows: TGTGCCAGCTGTGCAGGGACGTGGGATAATTCACCCCTCCACTTT. Translated: CASCAGTWDNSPLHF. The rearrangement uses TRBV18 and TRBJ1-6; D possibly corresponds to TRBD1 (5 bases). The V gene's germline CDR1 is KGHSH and CDR2 LQKENI. The CDR3 loop spans 15 amino acids. The V end was cut by 7 bases, the J end by 5 bases, with 15 bases between.

The chain links TRBV29-1 to TRBJ2-1, with D possibly TRBD2 on 6 matching bases. Trimming pared 5 bases from V and 1 base from J, leaving 9 bases between. The CDR3 is 13 amino acids. Per the germline V gene, CDR1 is SQVTM and CDR2 is ANQGSEA. The CDR3: CSVLADSYNEQFF. The DNA of the CDR3 is TGCAGCGTTTTAGCGGATTCCTACAATGAGCAGTTCTTC.

The V call is TRBV11-2, the J call TRBJ1-2; no reliable D call. This CDR3 is 12 amino acids long. CDR1 and CDR2 (germline): SGHAT, FQNNGV. Trimming took off 8 bases at V and 1 base at J, with 8 bases between the two ends. CDR3 sequence: CASGQYNYGYTF. As DNA, the CDR3 is TGTGCCAGCGGGCAGTATAACTATGGCTACACCTTC.

This rearrangement joins TRBV4-1 to TRBJ2-7, with 8 bases lining up with TRBD2. Looked up from germline, CDR1 is MGHRA and CDR2 is YSYEKL. The CDR3 extends over 16 amino acids. V lost 1 base, J lost 5 bases, and 10 bases stayed unmatched. The CDR3 bases are TGCGCCAGCAGCCAAGCCGTGAGCGGGAGAAGCCACGAGCAGTACTTC. Translated: CASSQAVSGRSHEQYF.

The chain uses TRBV7-2 and TRBJ2-5; 8 nucleotides line up with TRBD2. The V segment lost 0 bases and the J segment 6 bases; nucleotides outside the gene matches: 6. This CDR3 contains 15 residues. In germline, CDR1 is SGHTA, CDR2 FQGNSA. The DNA of the CDR3 is TGTGCCAGCAGCTTAGCACGGGGGGGCGAACAGACCCAGTACTTC. It specifies CASSLARGGEQTQYF.

The chain couples TRBV30 to TRBJ1-4; D not resolved. Trimming shortened V by 5 bases and J by 2 bases, and 12 bases separated the two germline ends. There are 14 residues in the CDR3. The germline V gene encodes CDR1 GTSNPN and CDR2 SVGIG (reference sequence). In nucleotides, the CDR3 is TGTGCCTGGGGATTCAGTGCGACTAATGAAAAACTGTTTTTT. It translates to CAWGFSATNEKLFF. Together with reference TRBV30 and TRBJ1-4, the CDR3 gives the full variable domain: SQTIHQWPATLVQPVGSPLSLECTVEGTSNPNLYWYRQAAGRGLQLLFYSVGIGQISSEVPQNLSASRPQDRQFILSSKKLLLSDSGFYLCAWGFSATNEKLFFGSGTQLSVL.

V is TRBV4-2 and J is TRBJ1-2, with D perhaps matching TRBD1 (5 bases). Deletions cut 6 bases from V and 3 bases from J, with 14 bases between. From germline, CDR1 is LGHNA and CDR2 YNFKEQ. The CDR3 loop spans 14 amino acids. In DNA, the CDR3 is TGTGCCAGCAGTCGTACGGGGGTAGACTATGGCTACACCTTC. It translates to CASSRTGVDYGYTF.

By share of the sample, this clone is medium-sized. In DNA, the CDR3 is TGTGCCAGCAGTTCTGGACAAACCCATCAGCCCCAGCATTTT. Its translation: CASSSGQTHQPQHF. The rearrangement links TRBV27 to TRBJ1-5, with D perhaps matching TRBD1 (5 bases). Germline CDR1 MNHEY, CDR2 SMNVEV (reference sequence). This CDR3 has 14 residues. The V gene lost 4 bases and the J gene lost 5 bases, with 12 bases spanning the gap.

The chain is built from TRBV10-3 and TRBJ1-1; tentative D call: TRBD1 (6 bases). Trimming shortened V by 5 bases and J by 1 base, and 8 bases separated the two germline ends. The germline V gene encodes CDR1 ENHRY and CDR2 SYGVKD. The CDR3 has 13 residues. CDR3 DNA: TGTGCCATCAGTACAGGGCCGAACACTGAAGCTTTCTTT. Amino acids: CAISTGPNTEAFF.